The entry below gives a single T cell receptor (beta chain) sequence along with its context. This clone's antigen is unknown. The record has no base qualities; no much larger clone is one base away. The entry originates in a study of blood T cell repertoires in COVID-19 (TCRdb year 2020). Background on the whole study: Collaborator samples came from the United States, Italy and Spain and covered acute and convalescent phases of COVID-19. The prospective study material was composed of cDNA or gDNA derived from T cells, B-cell-depleted T cells, or PBMCs. Subjects who had been exposed to COVID-19, were actively infected with it, or had recovered from it provided the deeply sampled blood TCRbeta repertoires that made up the dataset. The repertoires were made available in a free public database intended to serve as a resource for research on the immune response to SARS-CoV-2. The samples were drawn from two sources: the first 160 participants of the ongoing ImmuneRACE study, and 950 to 1,500 subjects contributed by 6 global collaborators. Sample metadata almost always included a de-identified subject ID, COVID-19 status, age in years and sex. Where available, HLA class I and class II types were taken from metadata supplied by the sample provider and were not determined by assay-based typing. The paper as a whole reports these results and caveats: How much clinical and demographic metadata was included differed by source and by participant, and the metadata was provided uncurated.

TCRbeta CDR3 regions were amplified from genomic DNA by means of the immunoSEQ Assay, a bias-controlled multiplex PCR. Per the source publication's procedure: Within the assay, amplification of reference gene primers was used to estimate how many nucleated cells each sample contained. To quantify the absolute abundance of each unique TCRbeta CDR3 rearrangement, sequence reads were collapsed and filtered. Productive Simpson clonality was computed per sample as the square root of Simpson's diversity index over productive rearrangements. TCRdb retrieved this table from immuneACCESS and kept in-frame rearrangements only. Not all clones are present; in checked studies, unresolved V genes account for under half, and no reason is known for the remainder. V and J calls plus clone size are reproduced from that table; the DNA served to infer D and trimming. The sample records just under 350,000 clones, around nine tenths of which are singletons. 6% to 8.5% of the sample belongs to the ten largest clones.

In Seattle, one collaborating source enrolled patients while the infection was active and tracked those patients longitudinally over the course of disease. Collaborating institutions collected whole blood in K2EDTA tubes following their own protocols. Collaborator samples were shipped for TCRbeta analysis as frozen whole blood, isolated PBMCs, or DNA extracted from either sample type. There are 14 amino acids in the CDR3, from cysteine to phenylalanine inclusive. The CDR3 DNA has 42 bases and is translated from base 1. V loses 8 bases of germline sequence and J loses 5 bases, and the interval between the two ends is 13 bases. Reading the germline V gene gives CDR1 MNHEY and CDR2 SVGAGI.

Material for sequencing was peripheral blood. Recombination connected TRBV6-5 to TRBJ1-6; there is no confident call for the D gene. This sequence originates from a woman aged 65 to 85 with COVID-19, enrolled during active disease. This receptor carries the CDR3 CASVLAPNNSPLHF. Read as DNA, the sequence is TGTGCCAGCGTGCTGGCACCGAATAATTCACCCCTCCACTTT.